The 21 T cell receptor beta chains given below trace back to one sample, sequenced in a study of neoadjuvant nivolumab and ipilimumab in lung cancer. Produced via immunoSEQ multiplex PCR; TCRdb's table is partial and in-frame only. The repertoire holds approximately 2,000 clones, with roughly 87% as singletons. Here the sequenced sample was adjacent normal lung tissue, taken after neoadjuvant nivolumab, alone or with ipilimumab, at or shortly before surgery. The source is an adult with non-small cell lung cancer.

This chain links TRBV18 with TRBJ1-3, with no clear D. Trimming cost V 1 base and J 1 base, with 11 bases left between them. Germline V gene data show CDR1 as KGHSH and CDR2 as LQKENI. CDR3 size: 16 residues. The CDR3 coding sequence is TGTGCCAGCTCACCACTCGAAAAAGCTTCTGGAAACACCATATATTTT. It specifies CASSPLEKASGNTIYF.

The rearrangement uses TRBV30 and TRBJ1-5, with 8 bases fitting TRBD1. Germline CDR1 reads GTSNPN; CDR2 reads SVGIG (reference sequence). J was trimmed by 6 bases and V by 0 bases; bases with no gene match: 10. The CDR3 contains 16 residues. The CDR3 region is CAWSVLGQGAGQPQHF. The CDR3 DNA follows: TGTGCCTGGAGTGTACTTGGGCAGGGGGCGGGTCAGCCCCAGCATTTT.

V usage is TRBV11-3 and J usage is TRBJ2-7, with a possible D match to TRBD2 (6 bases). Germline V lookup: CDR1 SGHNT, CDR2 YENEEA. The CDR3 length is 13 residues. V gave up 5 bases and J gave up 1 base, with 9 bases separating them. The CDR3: CASSQRGSYEQYF. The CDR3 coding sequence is TGTGCCAGCAGCCAACGGGGGTCCTACGAGCAGTACTTC.

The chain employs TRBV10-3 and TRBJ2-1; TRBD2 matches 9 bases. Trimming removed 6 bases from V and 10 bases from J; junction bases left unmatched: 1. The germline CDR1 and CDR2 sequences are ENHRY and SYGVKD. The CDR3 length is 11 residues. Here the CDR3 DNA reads TGTGCCATCAGGCTAGCGGGAGAGCAGTTCTTC. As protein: CAIRLAGEQFF.

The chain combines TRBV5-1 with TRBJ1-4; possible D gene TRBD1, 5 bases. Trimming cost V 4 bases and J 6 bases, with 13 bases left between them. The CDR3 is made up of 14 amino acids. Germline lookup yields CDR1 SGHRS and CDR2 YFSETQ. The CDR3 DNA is TGCGCCAGCAGCCGGGACGGAGGCGATGAAAAACTGTTTTTT. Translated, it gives CASSRDGGDEKLFF.

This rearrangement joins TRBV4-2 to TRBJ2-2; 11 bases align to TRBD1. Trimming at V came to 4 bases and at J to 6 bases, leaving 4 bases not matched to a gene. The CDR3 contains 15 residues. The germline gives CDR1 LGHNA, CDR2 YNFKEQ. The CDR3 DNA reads TGTGCCAGCAGCCCTGGACAGGGGGCGCCCGGGGAGCTGTTTTTT. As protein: CASSPGQGAPGELFF.

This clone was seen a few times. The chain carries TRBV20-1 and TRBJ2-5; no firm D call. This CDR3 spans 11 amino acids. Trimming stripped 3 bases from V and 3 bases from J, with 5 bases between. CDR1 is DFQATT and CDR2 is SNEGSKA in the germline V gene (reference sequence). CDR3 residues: CSASPKETQYF. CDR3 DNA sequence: TGCAGTGCTAGCCCCAAAGAGACCCAGTACTTC.

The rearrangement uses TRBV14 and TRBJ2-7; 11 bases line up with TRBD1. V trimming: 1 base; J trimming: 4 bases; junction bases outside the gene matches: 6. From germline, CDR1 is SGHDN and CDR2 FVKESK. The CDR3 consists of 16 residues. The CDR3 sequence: CASSQVVGQGAYEQYF. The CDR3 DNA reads TGTGCCAGCAGCCAAGTCGTAGGACAGGGGGCTTACGAGCAGTACTTC.

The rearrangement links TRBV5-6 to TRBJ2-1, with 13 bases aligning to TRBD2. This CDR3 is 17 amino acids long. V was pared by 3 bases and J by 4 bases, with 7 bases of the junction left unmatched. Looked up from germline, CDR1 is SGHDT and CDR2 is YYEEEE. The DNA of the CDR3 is TGTGCCAGCAGCTCTACTAGCGGGAGGGCCAAATACAATGAGCAGTTCTTC. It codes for CASSSTSGRAKYNEQFF. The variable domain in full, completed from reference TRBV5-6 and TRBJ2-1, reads DAGVTQSPTHLIKTRGQQVTLRCSPKSGHDTVSWYQQALGQGPQFIFQYYEEEERQRGNFPDRFSGHQFPNYSSELNVNALLLGDSALYLCASSSTSGRAKYNEQFFGPGTRLTVL.

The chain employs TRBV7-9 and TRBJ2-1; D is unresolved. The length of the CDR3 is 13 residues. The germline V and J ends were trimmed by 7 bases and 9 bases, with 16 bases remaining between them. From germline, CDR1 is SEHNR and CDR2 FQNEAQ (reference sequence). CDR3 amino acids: CASTFGTTGEQFF. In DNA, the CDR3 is TGTGCCAGCACCTTCGGCACTACGGGTGAGCAGTTCTTC.

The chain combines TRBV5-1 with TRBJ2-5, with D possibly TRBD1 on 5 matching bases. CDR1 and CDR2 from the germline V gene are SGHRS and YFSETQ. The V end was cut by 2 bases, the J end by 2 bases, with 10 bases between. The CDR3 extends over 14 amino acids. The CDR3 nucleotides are TGCGCCAGCAGCTTTTTATCAGGGCAAGAGACCCAGTACTTC. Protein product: CASSFLSGQETQYF.

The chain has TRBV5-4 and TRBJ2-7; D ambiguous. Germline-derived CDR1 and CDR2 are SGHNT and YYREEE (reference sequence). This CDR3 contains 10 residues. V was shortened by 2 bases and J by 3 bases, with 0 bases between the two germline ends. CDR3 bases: TGTGCCAGCAGCTTCTACGAGCAGTACTTC. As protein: CASSFYEQYF.

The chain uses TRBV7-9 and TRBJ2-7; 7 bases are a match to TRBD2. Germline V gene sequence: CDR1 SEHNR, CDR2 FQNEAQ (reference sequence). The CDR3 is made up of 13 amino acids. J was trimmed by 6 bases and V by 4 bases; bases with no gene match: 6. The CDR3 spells CASSSPTSFEQYF. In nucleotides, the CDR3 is TGTGCCAGCAGCTCGCCGACTAGCTTCGAGCAGTACTTC.

CDR3 in amino acids: CASNNNEWQGATEAFF. In DNA form, the CDR3 reads TGTGCCAGCAACAATAACGAGTGGCAGGGGGCCACTGAAGCTTTCTTT. The chain has TRBV7-9 and TRBJ1-1, with 8 nucleotides matching TRBD1. The V gene's germline CDR1 is SEHNR and CDR2 FQNEAQ (reference sequence). The V gene end was trimmed by 7 bases and the J gene end by 4 bases; junction bases not matched to a gene: 14. The CDR3 contains 16 residues.

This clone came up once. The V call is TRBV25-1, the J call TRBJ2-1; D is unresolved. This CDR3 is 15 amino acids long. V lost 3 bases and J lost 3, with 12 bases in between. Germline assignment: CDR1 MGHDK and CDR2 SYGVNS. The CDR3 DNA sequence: TGTGCCAGCAGTGATATCTCCCTGCGCTACAATGAGCAGTTCTTC. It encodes CASSDISLRYNEQFF. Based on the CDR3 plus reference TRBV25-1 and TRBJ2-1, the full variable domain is EADIYQTPRYLVIGTGKKITLECSQTMGHDKMYWYQQDPGMELHLIHYSYGVNSTEKGDLSSESTVSRIRTEHFPLTLESARPSHTSQYLCASSDISLRYNEQFFGPGTRLTVL.

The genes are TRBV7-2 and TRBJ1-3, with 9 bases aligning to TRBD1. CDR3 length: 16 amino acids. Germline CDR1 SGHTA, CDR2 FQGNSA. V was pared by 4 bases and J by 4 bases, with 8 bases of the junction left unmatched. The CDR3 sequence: CASSSRGQGSGNTIYF. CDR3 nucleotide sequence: TGTGCCAGCAGCTCGAGGGGACAGGGCTCGGGAAACACCATATATTTT.

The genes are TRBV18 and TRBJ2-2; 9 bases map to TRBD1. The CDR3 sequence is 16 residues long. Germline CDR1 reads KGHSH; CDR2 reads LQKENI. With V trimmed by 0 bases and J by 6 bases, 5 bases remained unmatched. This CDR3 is CASSPPRTGVAGELFF. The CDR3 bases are TGTGCCAGCTCACCACCACGGACAGGGGTTGCCGGGGAGCTGTTTTTT.

The CDR3 nucleotides are TGTGCCAGCAGTTCAGGCAGGGAATACCTTGTGGGAACAGATACGCAGTATTTT. Residues: CASSSGREYLVGTDTQYF. This chain connects TRBV28 to TRBJ2-3, with a weak D call TRBD1 (5 bases). V was trimmed by 4 bases and J by 3 bases, leaving 23 bases between them. CDR1 and CDR2 from the germline V gene are MDHEN and SYDVKM. The CDR3 totals 18 residues.

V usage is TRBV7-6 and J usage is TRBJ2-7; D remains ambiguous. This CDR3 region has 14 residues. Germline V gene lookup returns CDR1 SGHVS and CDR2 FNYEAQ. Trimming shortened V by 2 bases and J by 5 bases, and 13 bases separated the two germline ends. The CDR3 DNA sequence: TGTGCCAGCAGCTTATCAGCACAGTCCCACGAGCAGTACTTC. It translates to CASSLSAQSHEQYF.

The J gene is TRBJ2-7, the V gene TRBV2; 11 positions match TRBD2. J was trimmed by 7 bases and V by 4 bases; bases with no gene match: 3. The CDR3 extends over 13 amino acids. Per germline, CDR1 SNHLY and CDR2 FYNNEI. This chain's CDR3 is CASSGLAGKEQYF. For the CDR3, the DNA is TGTGCCAGCAGTGGACTAGCGGGAAAGGAGCAGTACTTC. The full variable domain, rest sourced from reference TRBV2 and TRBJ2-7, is EPEVTQTPSHQVTQMGQEVILRCVPISNHLYFYWYRQILGQKVEFLVSFYNNEISEKSEIFDDQFSVERPDGSNFTLKIRSTKLEDSAMYFCASSGLAGKEQYFGPGTRLTVT.

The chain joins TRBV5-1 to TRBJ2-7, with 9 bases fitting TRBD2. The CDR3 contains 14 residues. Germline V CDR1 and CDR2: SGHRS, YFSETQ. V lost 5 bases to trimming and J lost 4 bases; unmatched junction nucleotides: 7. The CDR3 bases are TGCGCCAGCAGTCGGCTGGCGGGAGGGTACGAGCAGTACTTC. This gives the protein CASSRLAGGYEQYF.